Listed below are T cell receptor beta chains from one sample, sequenced in a study of blood T cells in healthy people across ages. TCRdb re-analysed the 5' RACE reads in MiXCR, keeping a single row per CDR3 protein. The sample yields some 1.5 million distinct CDR3 sequences, roughly two fifths seen once. The material sequenced was blood. The receptor source for this set is a woman younger than 35 in good health. CDR3s include the opening cysteine and the closing phenylalanine or tryptophan. Fields, in order: clone size, V gene, D gene, J gene, CDR3 DNA, CDR3 protein. D genes are given only for firm matches. Clone size, where shown, is once, few, many, or a class for clones that have expanded.

clone size: .; V gene: TRBV2; D gene: .; J gene: TRBJ1-4; CDR3 DNA: TGTGCCACTCGAATGGGACGACATAACGAAATTGAAAAACTGTTTTTT; CDR3 protein: CATRMGRHNEIEKLFF
clone size: few; V gene: TRBV29-1; D gene: TRBD2; J gene: TRBJ2-2; CDR3 DNA: TGCAGCGTTGAAGATCGACTAGCGGGAGGAAACACCGGGGAGCTGTTTTTT; CDR3 protein: CSVEDRLAGGNTGELFF
clone size: .; V gene: TRBV5-1; D gene: .; J gene: TRBJ2-3; CDR3 DNA: TGCGCCAGCAGCCCGACATCTTCTAGCACAGATACGCAGTATTTT; CDR3 protein: CASSPTSSSTDTQYF
clone size: .; V gene: TRBV27; D gene: TRBD1; J gene: TRBJ2-3; CDR3 DNA: TGTGCCAGCAGTATACCGAACAGGGGTACCACAGATACGCAGTATTTT; CDR3 protein: CASSIPNRGTTDTQYF
clone size: few; V gene: TRBV20-1; D gene: .; J gene: TRBJ1-1; CDR3 DNA: TGCAGTGCTCAGAGGGCCGAAGCTTTCTTT; CDR3 protein: CSAQRAEAFF
clone size: .; V gene: TRBV7-9; D gene: TRBD2; J gene: TRBJ2-3; CDR3 DNA: TGTGCCAGCCTCGGGGGACTAGCGACAGATACGCAGTATTTT; CDR3 protein: CASLGGLATDTQYF
clone size: many; V gene: TRBV20-1; D gene: .; J gene: TRBJ2-5; CDR3 DNA: TGCAGTGCTAGTAGAAAAGAGACCCAGTACTTC; CDR3 protein: CSASRKETQYF
clone size: .; V gene: TRBV12-3/TRBV12-4; D gene: .; J gene: TRBJ2-3; CDR3 DNA: TGTGCCAGCAGTTTTATGTGGGGCGGAGATACGCAGTATTTT; CDR3 protein: CASSFMWGGDTQYF
clone size: .; V gene: TRBV28; D gene: TRBD1; J gene: TRBJ2-7; CDR3 DNA: TGTGCCAGCTCTATCGGACCGGGACAGGGGTACAATGAGCAGTACTTC; CDR3 protein: CASSIGPGQGYNEQYF
clone size: .; V gene: TRBV20-1; D gene: TRBD2; J gene: TRBJ2-1; CDR3 DNA: TGCAGTGCTCAAAGACTAGCGGTCTACAATGAGCAGTTCTTC; CDR3 protein: CSAQRLAVYNEQFF
clone size: few; V gene: TRBV6-5; D gene: .; J gene: TRBJ1-3; CDR3 DNA: TGTGCCAGCACCCTTCGAGGTCTAAGCTCTGGAAACACCATATATTTT; CDR3 protein: CASTLRGLSSGNTIYF
clone size: .; V gene: TRBV20-1; D gene: .; J gene: TRBJ1-3; CDR3 DNA: TGCAGTGCTAGCGACCTCCAGAAAGGAAACACCATATATTTT; CDR3 protein: CSASDLQKGNTIYF
clone size: many; V gene: TRBV20-1; D gene: .; J gene: TRBJ2-1; CDR3 DNA: TGCAGTGCTAGAGACCCCTTAGTCTCCTACAATGAGCAGTTCTTC; CDR3 protein: CSARDPLVSYNEQFF
clone size: few; V gene: TRBV7-9; D gene: .; J gene: TRBJ1-6; CDR3 DNA: TGTGCCAGCAGCCCGGACGGCTTGTACGCACCCCTCCACTTT; CDR3 protein: CASSPDGLYAPLHF
clone size: .; V gene: TRBV20-1; D gene: .; J gene: TRBJ2-7; CDR3 DNA: TGCAGTGCTAGCCTCACTAGGCTAGGGTACGAGCAGTACTTC; CDR3 protein: CSASLTRLGYEQYF
clone size: few; V gene: TRBV7-9; D gene: .; J gene: TRBJ2-1; CDR3 DNA: TGTGCCACCGAGGGACATTACAATGAGCAGTTCTTC; CDR3 protein: CATEGHYNEQFF
clone size: .; V gene: TRBV6-5; D gene: .; J gene: TRBJ2-1; CDR3 DNA: TGTGCCACTAGGACAGCGCTTTACAATGAGCAGTTCTTC; CDR3 protein: CATRTALYNEQFF
clone size: few; V gene: TRBV27; D gene: .; J gene: TRBJ2-2; CDR3 DNA: TGTGCCAGCAGTCCGATGACCGGGGAGCTGTTTTTT; CDR3 protein: CASSPMTGELFF
clone size: few; V gene: TRBV7-3; D gene: TRBD2; J gene: TRBJ2-7; CDR3 DNA: TGTGCCAGCAGCGTACTAGCGGGGGATGGTTACGAGCAGTACTTC; CDR3 protein: CASSVLAGDGYEQYF
clone size: .; V gene: TRBV20-1; D gene: .; J gene: TRBJ1-2; CDR3 DNA: TGCAGTGCTACCCGTGGGGGTAGGAGCTATGGCTACACCTTC; CDR3 protein: CSATRGGRSYGYTF
clone size: .; V gene: TRBV28; D gene: .; J gene: TRBJ2-7; CDR3 DNA: TGTGCCAGCAGTTTTTTCAGGGTTGGCGAGCAGTACTTC; CDR3 protein: CASSFFRVGEQYF
clone size: few; V gene: TRBV15; D gene: TRBD1; J gene: TRBJ2-3; CDR3 DNA: TGTGCCACCAGCGCCCACAGGGGTAGCACAGATACGCAGTATTTT; CDR3 protein: CATSAHRGSTDTQYF
clone size: .; V gene: TRBV5-1; D gene: .; J gene: TRBJ2-1; CDR3 DNA: TGCGCCAGCAGCTTGGAGCCCGTTAGCTCCTACAATGAGCAGTTCTTC; CDR3 protein: CASSLEPVSSYNEQFF
clone size: .; V gene: TRBV7-2; D gene: TRBD1; J gene: TRBJ2-1; CDR3 DNA: TGTGCCAGCAGCTTAGTGGGCAGGGGGCTTGGTGAGCAGTTCTTC; CDR3 protein: CASSLVGRGLGEQFF
clone size: .; V gene: TRBV6-5; D gene: .; J gene: TRBJ2-5; CDR3 DNA: TGTGCCAGCAGAAATCCTAAATACAGAAACCAAGAGACCCAGTACTTC; CDR3 protein: CASRNPKYRNQETQYF
clone size: .; V gene: TRBV6-2/TRBV6-3; D gene: .; J gene: TRBJ2-5; CDR3 DNA: TGTGCCAGCAGGACCGCTGGGGGGAAGTGGACCCAGTACTTC; CDR3 protein: CASRTAGGKWTQYF
clone size: .; V gene: TRBV18; D gene: TRBD2; J gene: TRBJ2-5; CDR3 DNA: TGTGCCAGCTCACCAGGTGTAGCGGGAGGAGGCTGGCAAGAGACCCAGTACTTC; CDR3 protein: CASSPGVAGGGWQETQYF
clone size: .; V gene: TRBV12-3/TRBV12-4; D gene: .; J gene: TRBJ1-4; CDR3 DNA: TGTGCCAGCAGTTTAGGAGGGTGGGAAAAACTGTTTTTT; CDR3 protein: CASSLGGWEKLFF
clone size: .; V gene: TRBV6-2/TRBV6-3; D gene: TRBD1; J gene: TRBJ1-2; CDR3 DNA: TGTGCCAGCAGTTATTCTCGGACAGGGCATGGCTACACCTTC; CDR3 protein: CASSYSRTGHGYTF
clone size: .; V gene: TRBV23-1; D gene: .; J gene: TRBJ1-5; CDR3 DNA: TGCGCCAGCAGTCAACCAGTTAAAACTTATAGCAATCAGCCCCAGCATTTT; CDR3 protein: CASSQPVKTYSNQPQHF
clone size: many; V gene: TRBV29-1; D gene: .; J gene: TRBJ2-3; CDR3 DNA: TGCAGCGTTGAAGACCGGAGATACGGGAGAATCACAGATACGCAGTATTTT; CDR3 protein: CSVEDRRYGRITDTQYF
clone size: .; V gene: TRBV5-1; D gene: .; J gene: TRBJ1-2; CDR3 DNA: TGCGCCAGTAGCTTGGCCAATCTCGACGGCATTTACTATGGCTACACCTTC; CDR3 protein: CASSLANLDGIYYGYTF
clone size: .; V gene: TRBV6-5; D gene: TRBD2; J gene: TRBJ2-1; CDR3 DNA: TGTGCCAGCAAAACTAGCGGGGGACCATCCTATAATGAGCAGTTCTTC; CDR3 protein: CASKTSGGPSYNEQFF
clone size: many; V gene: TRBV5-6; D gene: .; J gene: TRBJ1-2; CDR3 DNA: TGTGCCAGCAGCTTGGGGGGAACGGACTATGGCTACACCTTC; CDR3 protein: CASSLGGTDYGYTF
clone size: few; V gene: TRBV20-1; D gene: TRBD1; J gene: TRBJ2-7; CDR3 DNA: TGCAGTGCTACACCGGGACAGGCGTACGAGCAGTACTTC; CDR3 protein: CSATPGQAYEQYF
clone size: few; V gene: TRBV7-2; D gene: .; J gene: TRBJ2-6; CDR3 DNA: TGTGCCAGCAGCTACCTTCGGGTTGGGGCCAACGTCCTGACTTTC; CDR3 protein: CASSYLRVGANVLTF
clone size: few; V gene: TRBV7-9; D gene: .; J gene: TRBJ1-2; CDR3 DNA: TGTGCCAGCAGCATCGATACAGGGAGTCCTAACTATGGCTACACCTTC; CDR3 protein: CASSIDTGSPNYGYTF
clone size: .; V gene: TRBV29-1; D gene: .; J gene: TRBJ2-3; CDR3 DNA: TGCAGCTTCCAGCGGAGCACAGATACGCAGTATTTT; CDR3 protein: CSFQRSTDTQYF
clone size: .; V gene: TRBV4-2; D gene: .; J gene: TRBJ1-1; CDR3 DNA: TGTGCCAGCAGCCAAGCGGACATGGGGCGTGAAGCTTTCTTT; CDR3 protein: CASSQADMGREAFF
clone size: .; V gene: TRBV10-3; D gene: .; J gene: TRBJ1-2; CDR3 DNA: TGTGCCATCAGTGAGTCGATAGGTCACTATGGCTACACCTTC; CDR3 protein: CAISESIGHYGYTF
clone size: few; V gene: TRBV12-3/TRBV12-4; D gene: .; J gene: TRBJ1-1; CDR3 DNA: TGTGCCAGCAGTTTTGGGCGTAGGGCCACTGAAGCTTTCTTT; CDR3 protein: CASSFGRRATEAFF
clone size: .; V gene: TRBV11-2; D gene: .; J gene: TRBJ1-1; CDR3 DNA: TGTGCCAGCAGCTTACGTGCTCCGAACACTGAAGCTTTCTTT; CDR3 protein: CASSLRAPNTEAFF
clone size: few; V gene: TRBV5-1; D gene: TRBD2; J gene: TRBJ2-1; CDR3 DNA: TGCGCCAGCAGCTCCGGTGACGGGACTAGCGGGGGTCTAGGTTCCTACAATGAGCAGTTCTTC; CDR3 protein: CASSSGDGTSGGLGSYNEQFF
clone size: .; V gene: TRBV6-1; D gene: TRBD1; J gene: TRBJ1-2; CDR3 DNA: TGTGCCAGCAGGTTGGCAGGGGGCTATGGCTACACCTTC; CDR3 protein: CASRLAGGYGYTF
clone size: .; V gene: TRBV7-7; D gene: TRBD2; J gene: TRBJ2-1; CDR3 DNA: TGTGCTAGCAGCTTAAAACTAGCGGAGACCAATGAGCAGTTCTTC; CDR3 protein: CASSLKLAETNEQFF
clone size: .; V gene: TRBV20-1; D gene: TRBD2; J gene: TRBJ2-7; CDR3 DNA: TGCAGTGCTAGAGAAACGGGAGGTACCTACGAGCAGTACTTC; CDR3 protein: CSARETGGTYEQYF
clone size: few; V gene: TRBV6-1; D gene: .; J gene: TRBJ1-2; CDR3 DNA: TGTGCCAGCAGTGAGGGCGGAATTCTTAACTATGGCTACACCTTC; CDR3 protein: CASSEGGILNYGYTF
clone size: few; V gene: TRBV12-3/TRBV12-4; D gene: .; J gene: TRBJ1-1; CDR3 DNA: TGTGCCAGCAGTTTATGGGGGGCGATGGGGAACACTGAAGCTTTCTTT; CDR3 protein: CASSLWGAMGNTEAFF
clone size: many; V gene: TRBV6-5; D gene: TRBD1; J gene: TRBJ1-2; CDR3 DNA: TGTGCCAGCAGCGCGACAGGGGTCTATGGCTACACCTTC; CDR3 protein: CASSATGVYGYTF
clone size: .; V gene: TRBV12-3/TRBV12-4; D gene: TRBD2; J gene: TRBJ2-2; CDR3 DNA: TGTGCCAGCAGTTTCGGACTAGCGCTGAACACCGGGGAGCTGTTTTTT; CDR3 protein: CASSFGLALNTGELFF
clone size: .; V gene: TRBV7-9; D gene: .; J gene: TRBJ1-6; CDR3 DNA: TGTGCCAGCAGTCGGAAATCAGGGAACAATTCACCCCTCCACTTT; CDR3 protein: CASSRKSGNNSPLHF
clone size: few; V gene: TRBV27; D gene: .; J gene: TRBJ1-5; CDR3 DNA: TGTGCCAGCAGTTCCCTACCGACAGGTCCCGATCAGCCCCAGCATTTT; CDR3 protein: CASSSLPTGPDQPQHF
clone size: few; V gene: TRBV29-1; D gene: .; J gene: TRBJ2-2; CDR3 DNA: TGCAGCCCTCGTCCCACCGGGGAGCTGTTTTTT; CDR3 protein: CSPRPTGELFF
clone size: many; V gene: TRBV29-1; D gene: TRBD1; J gene: TRBJ2-5; CDR3 DNA: TGCAGCGTTGAAGGCGGACTGACAGGGGAGACCCAGTACTTC; CDR3 protein: CSVEGGLTGETQYF
clone size: few; V gene: TRBV28; D gene: TRBD1; J gene: TRBJ2-3; CDR3 DNA: TGTGCCAGCAGTCCCCGGGACAGGGGCACAGATACGCAGTATTTT; CDR3 protein: CASSPRDRGTDTQYF